This entry concerns a single TCR beta chain. The antigen is unknown. The source of the sample is a study of cytomegalovirus exposure and HLA in healthy donors. Study-level points and caveats: Cytomegalovirus association was assigned to some 160 TCR beta chains.

It was the approximately 110-subject validation cohort, separate from the 666-subject first cohort, to which the donors belonged. Method: immunoSEQ multiplex PCR; TCRdb's copy keeps in-frame clones and lacks some. Of about 54,000 clones listed, approximately 89% are singletons. V was pared by 3 bases and J by 7 bases, with 7 bases between. This CDR3 has 13 amino acids. The germline V gene has CDR1 SGHDN and CDR2 FVKESK. The clonotype comes from a woman aged 18 to 35 in good health and CMV-seropositive. The chain uses TRBV14 and TRBJ1-6; tentative D call: TRBD1 (6 bases). Specimen: PBMCs. CDR3 loop: CASSHGQNSPLHF. For the CDR3, the DNA is TGTGCCAGCAGCCACGGACAGAATTCACCCCTCCACTTT.